These 12 T cell receptor beta chains originate from one sample sequenced in a study of T cells in Graves' hyperthyroidism and ophthalmopathy. Regions amplified from RNA transcripts were the TCR beta CDR3 regions. The HTBI primer set drove a first-round RT-PCR of the TCR CDR3. TCRdb redid the calling of the multiplex PCR reads with MiXCR, one entry per CDR3 protein. Of about 760,000 distinct CDR3 sequences detected, around a third appear once; the ten largest clones hold less than 40%. The sample consisted of blood. These TCRs come from a woman aged 40-49 years with Graves' hyperthyroidism.

This chain connects TRBV18 to TRBJ1-2, with D unresolved. The CDR3 contains 14 residues. Germline CDR1 reads KGHSH; CDR2 reads LQKENI. Trimming removed 2 bases from V and 8 bases from J, with 15 bases in between. DNA of the CDR3: TGTGCCAGCTCACCAAGGACTCCGACACGCGGCTACACCTTC. Amino acid sequence: CASSPRTPTRGYTF.

For this clonotype: One end of the junction varies from germline; a read error may be responsible. CDR3 in DNA: TGCGCCAGCAGCCAAGAAGGGGACAGGGAAGCTGGAAACACCATATATTTT. Translation gives CASSQEGDREAGNTIYF. J is TRBJ1-3 and V is TRBV7-9, with 9 bases identical to TRBD1. Germline V gives CDR1 SEHNR, CDR2 FQNEAQ (reference sequence). The CDR3 has 17 residues.

This clonotype was observed a few times. This chain connects TRBV11-1 to TRBJ2-5, with TRBD2 matching 9 bases. V shed 5 bases, J shed 7 bases, and the junction held 14 bases outside the gene matches. The CDR3 runs to 16 residues. Germline loops: CDR1 SGHAT, CDR2 FQDESV (reference sequence). The CDR3 DNA reads as TGTGCCAGCAGCGTTCTAGCGGGGCTCGACCTGGGGACCCAGTACTTC. Encoded protein: CASSVLAGLDLGTQYF.

The gene calls are TRBV29-1 and TRBJ2-7; the match to TRBD2 covers 9 bases. The germline V gene encodes CDR1 SQVTM and CDR2 ANQGSEA. CDR3 length: 13 amino acids. The trim removed 6 bases at V and 6 bases at J, leaving 9 bases unmatched. The CDR3 here is CSVRSGLAREQYF. For the CDR3, the DNA is TGCAGCGTGAGAAGTGGACTAGCGCGCGAGCAGTACTTC.

This clonotype occurred a few times. The chain combines TRBV6-2 or TRBV6-3 with TRBJ1-1, with D unclear. The CDR3 runs to 14 residues. Germline CDR1 is MNHEY and CDR2 is SVGEGT. With 5 bases removed from V and 3 bases from J, the gap between germline ends came to 13 bases. CDR3 DNA: TGTGCCAGCAGTCGAGGCGGGTATGACACTGAAGCTTTCTTT. Translation: CASSRGGYDTEAFF.

CDR3 coding DNA: TGTGCCAGCAGCTTGTCGGGACAGAGTCTAGGGCCCCAGCATTTT. Residues: CASSLSGQSLGPQHF. V is TRBV5-5 and J is TRBJ1-5, with 7 bases aligning to TRBD1. V was clipped by 1 base and J by 9 bases; unmatched bases: 10. Germline CDR1 and CDR2: SGHKS and YYEKEE (reference sequence). CDR3 length: 15 amino acids.

In this sample, this clonotype turned up many times. The chain has TRBV7-2 and TRBJ1-2; the D gene is possibly TRBD1 (5 bases). Germline CDR1 is SGHTA and CDR2 is FQGNSA. The CDR3 totals 16 residues. Trimming shortened V by 0 bases and J by 4 bases, and 15 bases separated the two germline ends. This CDR3 is CASSLALGGRSYGYTF. CDR3 nucleotides: TGTGCCAGCAGCTTAGCGCTCGGGGGACGGTCCTATGGCTACACCTTC.

The gene calls are TRBV20-1 and TRBJ2-5, with 12 bases identical to TRBD2. The CDR3 loop spans 15 amino acids. Germline V lookup: CDR1 DFQATT, CDR2 SNEGSKA (reference sequence). The V gene end was trimmed by 4 bases and the J gene end by 7 bases; junction bases not matched to a gene: 10. CDR3 in amino acids: CSAMGLAGGPGTQYF. The CDR3 DNA reads as TGCAGTGCTATGGGGCTAGCGGGGGGGCCCGGGACCCAGTACTTC.

Turning to this clonotype: This clone may be a read error of a much larger clone one base away. This sequence joins TRBV14 and TRBJ1-1; D unclear. Germline V gives CDR1 SGHDN, CDR2 FVKESK. The CDR3 sequence is 14 residues long. CDR3 in amino acids: CASNQELRFTEAFF. The CDR3 DNA reads TGTGCCAGCAACCAAGAACTACGGTTCACTGAAGCTTTCTTT.

This chain joins TRBV19 and TRBJ2-1, with 7 bases aligning to TRBD1. Germline trimming cut 5 bases from V and 3 bases from J; bases unmatched to any gene: 4. This CDR3 is built from 14 residues. Per the germline V gene, CDR1 is LNHDA and CDR2 is SQIVND (reference sequence). The CDR3 region is CASSRQGDYNEQFF. The CDR3, as DNA: TGTGCCAGTAGTCGGCAGGGGGACTACAATGAGCAGTTCTTC. The variable domain in full, with the rest retrieved from reference TRBV19 and TRBJ2-1, is DGGITQSPKYLFRKEGQNVTLSCEQNLNHDAMYWYRQDPGQGLRLIYYSQIVNDFQKGDIAEGYSVSREKKESFPLTVTSAQKNPTAFYLCASSRQGDYNEQFFGPGTRLTVL.

This clonotype occurred many times. V and J are TRBV5-1 and TRBJ1-6; possibly TRBD1 for D (6 bases). Germline loops: CDR1 SGHRS, CDR2 YFSETQ. The V end was cut by 4 bases, the J end by 6 bases, with 14 bases between. The CDR3 is made up of 15 amino acids. CDR3 sequence: CASSPRDILNSPLHF. In nucleotides, the CDR3 is TGCGCCAGCAGCCCCCGGGACATCCTTAATTCACCCCTCCACTTT. The complete variable domain, with remaining parts taken from reference TRBV5-1 and TRBJ1-6, reads KAGVTQTPRYLIKTRGQQVTLSCSPISGHRSVSWYQQTPGQGLQFLFEYFSETQRNKGNFPGRFSGRQFSNSRSEMNVSTLELGDSALYLCASSPRDILNSPLHFGNGTRLTVT.

This clonotype was counted only a few times. The chain uses TRBV7-2 and TRBJ2-2; no reliable D call. Trimming shortened V by 3 bases and J by 4 bases, and 9 bases separated the two germline ends. Germline CDR1 is SGHTA and CDR2 is FQGNSA. The CDR3 covers 14 residues. CDR3 protein: CASSLYMFTGELFF. CDR3 DNA sequence: TGTGCCAGCAGCTTGTACATGTTCACCGGGGAGCTGTTTTTT.